These 28 T cell receptor beta chains were all obtained from the same sample, sequenced in a study of blood T cells in healthy people across ages (dated by TCRdb to the mid-2010s). Receptors were amplified or captured by 5' RACE. The sequencer was an Illumina HiSeq 2500. A second PCR of roughly 6 to 11 cycles was run with a J-beta primer mix and a sample-barcoded 5' primer. Clones were called with MiXCR by TCRdb after fastp trimmed the public reads at Q25, and only in-frame beta chains were retained. Rows are unified per CDR3 protein, each entry keeping the most common DNA and genes. This sample is represented by approximately 1,100,000 distinct CDR3 sequences; over 35% of them were singletons. The ten largest account for 18% of the sample. Material: blood. Receptors were obtained from a woman aged 55-70 years in good health.

The chain employs TRBV3-1 and TRBJ1-4; D not certain. The CDR3 has 16 amino acids. V was cut by 4 bases and J by 5 bases, with 17 bases left in between. Germline V lookup: CDR1 LGHDT, CDR2 YNNKEL (reference sequence). CDR3 coding DNA: TGTGCCAGCAGCCGAGGAGCCGGGTCTGGAAATGAAAAACTGTTTTTT. This gives the protein CASSRGAGSGNEKLFF.

V usage is TRBV7-9 and J usage is TRBJ1-5; possibly TRBD1 for D (5 bases). The CDR3 runs 14 residues. Germline CDR1 reads SEHNR; CDR2 reads FQNEAQ (reference sequence). Trimming stripped 3 bases from V and 0 bases from J, with 6 bases between. The CDR3 DNA follows: TGTGCCAGCAGCTTCGACAGTAGCAATCAGCCCCAGCATTTT. It encodes CASSFDSSNQPQHF.

The chain combines TRBV5-1 with TRBJ2-3; D gene uncertain. Per the germline V gene, CDR1 is SGHRS and CDR2 is YFSETQ. V dropped 2 bases and J dropped 2 bases, with 18 bases sitting between them. The CDR3 is 17 residues long. CDR3 protein: CASSFMRLWADTDTQYF. The CDR3 DNA follows: TGCGCCAGCAGCTTTATGAGACTTTGGGCGGACACAGATACGCAGTATTTT.

This clonotype occurred a few times. The chain combines TRBV4-2 with TRBJ2-7; TRBD2 agrees at 11 bases. This CDR3 is built from 16 residues. J lost 3 bases, V lost 3 bases, and 7 bases had no gene match. Germline CDR1 LGHNA, CDR2 YNFKEQ. The CDR3 DNA reads TGTGCCAGCAGCCAGTTAACTAGCGGGAGAATCTACGAGCAGTACTTC. Translating gives CASSQLTSGRIYEQYF.

The genes are TRBV29-1 and TRBJ2-6; a weak D match, TRBD1 (5 bases). This CDR3 is built from 16 residues. V gave up 4 bases and J gave up 2 bases, with 15 bases separating them. Germline V lookup: CDR1 SQVTM, CDR2 ANQGSEA. CDR3 DNA: TGCAGCGTTGTTAATGGTGACAGTGCTGGGGCCAACGTCCTGACTTTC. Residues: CSVVNGDSAGANVLTF.

J is TRBJ2-3 and V is TRBV2; D is unresolved. Deletions cut 6 bases from V and 1 base from J, with 8 bases between. This CDR3 has 13 amino acids. The germline CDR1 and CDR2 sequences are SNHLY and FYNNEI. CDR3 sequence: CASRTFGTDTQYF. For the CDR3, the DNA is TGTGCCAGCAGGACGTTTGGCACAGATACGCAGTATTTT. Full variable domain (outside the CDR3, taken from reference TRBV2 and TRBJ2-3): EPEVTQTPSHQVTQMGQEVILRCVPISNHLYFYWYRQILGQKVEFLVSFYNNEISEKSEIFDDQFSVERPDGSNFTLKIRSTKLEDSAMYFCASRTFGTDTQYFGPGTRLTVL.

The DNA for the CDR3 is TGTGCCAGCGGCAGGGGGAATGAGCAGTACTTC. Translated: CASGRGNEQYF. This rearrangement joins TRBV12-3 or TRBV12-4 to TRBJ2-5, with TRBD1 matching 7 bases. V gave up 8 bases and J gave up 11 bases; unmatched junction bases: 8. The CDR3 is made up of 11 amino acids.

The V gene is TRBV15, the J gene TRBJ2-1; the match to TRBD1 covers 9 bases. Germline-derived CDR1 and CDR2 are LNHNV and YYDKDF (reference sequence). The V gene end was trimmed by 3 bases and the J gene end by 9 bases; junction bases not matched to a gene: 15. CDR3 length: 17 amino acids. Here the CDR3 reads CATSSPGQGPNEGEQFF. CDR3 DNA sequence: TGTGCCACCAGCAGTCCGGGACAGGGTCCAAATGAGGGTGAGCAGTTCTTC.

The J gene is TRBJ2-2, the V gene TRBV27, with no clear D. Germline assignment: CDR1 MNHEY and CDR2 SMNVEV (reference sequence). This CDR3 region has 15 residues. Trimming stripped 9 bases from V and 6 bases from J, with 20 bases between. The DNA for the CDR3 is TGTGCCAGTCGTGATGTCGGCCGGGTGGCCGGGGAGCTGTTTTTT. This translates into CASRDVGRVAGELFF.

V and J are TRBV15 and TRBJ2-1; 9 bases match TRBD2. V dropped 4 bases and J dropped 8; count of bases not matched to a gene: 15. CDR3 length: 17 residues. CDR1 is LNHNV and CDR2 is YYDKDF in the germline V gene (reference sequence). The CDR3 loop reads CATSKGRSGLASHEQFF. CDR3 coding DNA: TGTGCCACCAGCAAAGGCCGATCGGGACTAGCTTCCCATGAGCAGTTCTTC.

Here the CDR3 DNA reads TGTGCCAGTACTCCGGGGGGAGAGGGTGCCGGGGAGCTGTTTTTT. Protein product: CASTPGGEGAGELFF. This chain joins TRBV3-1 and TRBJ2-2, with TRBD2 identical over 7 bases. The ends lost 9 bases at V and 6 bases at J; junction bases unmatched: 13. Germline CDR1 and CDR2: LGHDT and YNNKEL (reference sequence). The CDR3 is made up of 15 amino acids.

This chain joins TRBV28 and TRBJ2-1, with TRBD2 matching 8 bases. Per germline, CDR1 MDHEN and CDR2 SYDVKM. Unmatched junction bases numbered 7, after V lost 2 bases and J lost 13 bases. The CDR3 sequence is 13 residues long. The CDR3 reads CASSLLSGTRQFF. As DNA, the CDR3 is TGTGCCAGCAGTTTACTTTCCGGGACTAGACAGTTCTTC.

CDR3 coding DNA: TGTGCCAGCAGTTTAGCGAAACTAGCGGAGTTCTCCTACGAGCAGTACTTC. This gives the protein CASSLAKLAEFSYEQYF. V gene TRBV12-3 or TRBV12-4 combines with J gene TRBJ2-7, with 8 bases that match TRBD2. The junction had 7 bases not matched to a gene; V was cut back by 0 bases and J by 0 bases. The CDR3 covers 17 residues.

In the case of this clonotype: A read error may account for a junction end that differs from germline. The V gene is TRBV15, the J gene TRBJ1-1, with D perhaps matching TRBD1 (5 bases). The germline V gene encodes CDR1 LNHNV and CDR2 YYDKDF (reference sequence). CDR3 length equals 13 residues. CDR3 protein: CATGALMNTEAFF. In DNA form, the CDR3 reads TGTGCCACCGGGGCCTTAATGAACACTGAGGCTTTCTTT.

V and J are TRBV12-3 or TRBV12-4 and TRBJ1-1, with 9 bases fitting TRBD1. The CDR3 runs to 17 residues. With 4 bases clipped from V and 0 bases from J, the junction kept 9 bases outside the gene matches. The CDR3 loop is CASSSGQGSPLNTEAFF. In DNA, the CDR3 is TGTGCCAGCAGTTCGGGACAGGGATCCCCCTTGAACACTGAAGCTTTCTTT.

This chain links TRBV6-2 or TRBV6-3 with TRBJ2-4; 7 nucleotides match TRBD1. TRBJ2-7 explains the end of the DNA better; the J call may be wrong. Germline V CDR1 and CDR2: MNHEY, SVGEGT. CDR3 length equals 16 residues. DNA of the CDR3: TGTGCCAGCAGTAACCACAGGGGAGCCTATCCCTACGAGCAGTACTTC. Translation gives CASSNHRGAYPYEQYF.

The chain links TRBV10-3 to TRBJ2-7; no definite D call. The CDR3 totals 15 residues. V lost 0 bases and J lost 4, with 13 bases in between. Germline values: CDR1 ENHRY, CDR2 SYGVKD. The CDR3 DNA is TGTGCCATCAGTGAGTCGACTGGCGGAGTGTACGAGCAGTACTTC. Its translation: CAISESTGGVYEQYF.

This clonotype was seen a handful of times. The chain has TRBV15 and TRBJ2-5, with 7 bases fitting TRBD2. Germline lookup yields CDR1 LNHNV and CDR2 YYDKDF (reference sequence). The CDR3 runs to 14 residues. Losses at the gene ends were 5 bases for V and 0 bases for J; bases not matched to a gene: 3. The chain's CDR3 is CATSRGLDQETQYF. Here the CDR3 DNA reads TGTGCCACCAGCCGAGGACTAGACCAAGAGACCCAGTACTTC.

This clonotype was seen only a few times. The chain joins TRBV25-1 to TRBJ2-3; D gene uncertain. The V gene lost 1 base and the J gene lost 2 bases, with 13 bases spanning the gap. Looked up from germline, CDR1 is MGHDK and CDR2 is SYGVNS. The CDR3 extends over 16 amino acids. The CDR3 loop reads CASSESFLAVTDTQYF. DNA for the CDR3: TGTGCCAGCAGTGAATCCTTCCTGGCAGTCACAGATACGCAGTATTTT. The full variable domain, completed using reference TRBV25-1 and TRBJ2-3, is EADIYQTPRYLVIGTGKKITLECSQTMGHDKMYWYQQDPGMELHLIHYSYGVNSTEKGDLSSESTVSRIRTEHFPLTLESARPSHTSQYLCASSESFLAVTDTQYFGPGTRLTVL.

This clonotype has only a few counts. The chain joins TRBV6-2 or TRBV6-3 to TRBJ2-1, with 10 bases lining up with TRBD1. The length of the CDR3 is 15 residues. Trimming removed 5 bases from V and 6 bases from J; junction bases left unmatched: 7. Looked up from germline, CDR1 is MNHEY and CDR2 is SVGEGT. CDR3 coding DNA: TGTGCCAGCAGTACCACCGGGACAGGGGTCAATGAGCAGTTCTTC. This gives the protein CASSTTGTGVNEQFF.

This clonotype appeared a few times. The chain joins TRBV7-8 to TRBJ2-5; TRBD1 might be the D (7 bases). This CDR3 is 16 amino acids long. Germline V lookup: CDR1 SGHVS, CDR2 FQNEAQ. The V and J ends lost 1 base and 5 bases respectively, with 17 bases between them. The CDR3, as DNA: TGTGCCAGCAGCTTAGTCGGGGGACAGCTCCCGGAGACCCAGTACTTC. Translating it yields CASSLVGGQLPETQYF.

The chain couples TRBV7-9 to TRBJ2-1; tentative D call: TRBD2 (6 bases). V was trimmed by 8 bases and J by 8 bases, leaving 22 bases between them. The CDR3 runs to 15 residues. CDR1 and CDR2 (germline): SEHNR, FQNEAQ (reference sequence). The DNA of the CDR3 is TGTGCCAGCGGCCCTCAGTCGGCTAGCGACCATGAGCAGTTCTTC. Protein product: CASGPQSASDHEQFF.

The chain has TRBV5-1 and TRBJ2-1; D might be TRBD1 (7 bases). This CDR3 is 15 amino acids long. Germline lookup yields CDR1 SGHRS and CDR2 YFSETQ. The V end was cut by 0 bases, the J end by 6 bases, with 13 bases between. The CDR3 nucleotides are TGCGCCAGCAGCTTGGCAGGGGGGCTCCCCAATGAGCAGTTCTTC. This sequence encodes CASSLAGGLPNEQFF.

This chain connects TRBV27 to TRBJ2-7; D might be TRBD2 (6 bases). V lost 3 bases, J lost 0 bases, and 18 bases lay in between. This CDR3 has 17 residues. CDR1 is MNHEY and CDR2 is SMNVEV in the germline V gene (reference sequence). The CDR3 nucleotides are TGTGCCAGCAGTTTTGGGCGGGGACTTCTCTTCTCCTACGAGCAGTACTTC. This translates into CASSFGRGLLFSYEQYF.

The chain combines TRBV5-1 with TRBJ2-5; TRBD2 aligns across 8 bases. V lost 1 base and J lost 5; bases outside the gene matches: 7. In germline, CDR1 is SGHRS, CDR2 YFSETQ. This CDR3 is built from 15 residues. The CDR3 reads CASSLNLAGSETQYF. CDR3 nucleotide sequence: TGCGCCAGCAGCTTGAATTTAGCGGGATCGGAGACCCAGTACTTC. Filled out from reference TRBV5-1 and TRBJ2-5, the complete variable domain reads KAGVTQTPRYLIKTRGQQVTLSCSPISGHRSVSWYQQTPGQGLQFLFEYFSETQRNKGNFPGRFSGRQFSNSRSEMNVSTLELGDSALYLCASSLNLAGSETQYFGPGTRLLVL.

The V gene is TRBV30, the J gene TRBJ2-1, with 8 bases lining up with TRBD2. The CDR3 sequence is 13 residues long. J lost 6 bases, V lost 2 bases, and 3 bases had no gene match. Germline loops: CDR1 GTSNPN, CDR2 SVGIG (reference sequence). The CDR3 region is CAWSRGTSNEQFF. In nucleotides, the CDR3 is TGTGCCTGGAGTAGGGGGACTAGCAATGAGCAGTTCTTC.

This clonotype was seen more than once but under ten times. The gene calls are TRBV7-2 and TRBJ2-1, with 10 bases identical to TRBD2. Trimming took 6 bases from V and 3 from J; bases not matched to a gene: 11. Germline V gene sequence: CDR1 SGHTA, CDR2 FQGNSA. The length of the CDR3 is 17 residues. CDR3 sequence reads: CASSPSAASGSYNEQFF. As DNA, the CDR3 is TGTGCCAGCAGTCCCTCGGCGGCTAGCGGGAGCTACAATGAGCAGTTCTTC.

The chain carries TRBV19 and TRBJ1-5; 7 bases map to TRBD1. J gave up 6 bases and V 2 bases, and 10 bases lay outside the gene matches. Germline V gene data show CDR1 as LNHDA and CDR2 as SQIVND (reference sequence). This CDR3 is 16 amino acids long. The CDR3 coding sequence is TGTGCCAGTAGTATAAAAAGGGCAGGGGGAGGTCAGCCCCAGCATTTT. Translated: CASSIKRAGGGQPQHF.